A selection of T cell receptor beta chains follows, all from one sample in a study of blood T cell repertoires in COVID-19. TCRdb's copy holds only in-frame clones and misses some; the assay was immunoSEQ multiplex PCR. The profile shows hundreds of thousands of clones, about 86% of them singletons. The material sequenced was PBMCs or T cells enriched from blood (not recorded which). The receptors derive from a woman between 35 and 50 years old with acute COVID-19. The CDR3 runs from the conserved cysteine through the conserved F or W. A D gene is named only where the DNA matches it firmly. Size is omitted from some rows. Given values are once, few, many or a class for expanded clones.

D gene	J gene	clone size	V gene	CDR3 protein	CDR3 DNA
TRBD1	TRBJ1-4	.	TRBV7-9	CASSPYRGPTEKLFF	TGTGCCAGCAGCCCTTACAGGGGGCCTACTGAAAAACTGTTTTTT
.	TRBJ2-2	.	TRBV7-9	CASSMVANTGELFF	TGTGCCAGCAGCATGGTAGCGAACACCGGGGAGCTGTTTTTT
.	TRBJ2-3	once	TRBV11-2	CASSLWGDISTDTQYF	TGTGCCAGCAGCTTATGGGGGGATATAAGCACAGATACGCAGTATTTT
TRBD1	TRBJ1-2	.	TRBV29-1	CSDRQGPNYGYTF	TGCAGCGATAGACAGGGCCCTAACTATGGCTACACCTTC
TRBD1	TRBJ2-7	.	TRBV27	CASSLRTGPLEQYF	TGTGCCAGCAGTTTAAGGACAGGGCCCTTGGAGCAGTACTTC
TRBD1	TRBJ1-1	.	TRBV12-3/TRBV12-4	CASRPTGETEAFF	TGTGCCAGCAGACCGACAGGGGAGACTGAAGCTTTCTTT
TRBD1	TRBJ2-5	.	TRBV29-1	CSAATGTQETQYF	TGCAGCGCCGCGACAGGGACCCAAGAGACCCAGTACTTC
.	TRBJ1-1	.	TRBV9	CASSARAAGSSEAFF	TGTGCCAGCAGCGCCCGGGCAGCGGGGTCCTCTGAAGCTTTCTTT
TRBD1	TRBJ2-7	.	TRBV11-3	CASSTRQGSYEQYF	TGTGCCAGCAGCACCCGACAGGGGTCCTACGAGCAGTACTTC
TRBD2	TRBJ2-1	once	TRBV7-2	CASRPPGLAVNEQFF	TGTGCCAGCCGACCCCCGGGACTAGCTGTAAATGAGCAGTTCTTC
TRBD1	TRBJ1-4	.	TRBV2	CASSRDRGRTNEKLFF	TGTGCCAGCAGCCGTGACAGGGGGCGGACTAATGAAAAACTGTTTTTT
TRBD1	TRBJ1-1	once	TRBV5-1	CASSVDRATEAFF	TGCGCCAGCAGCGTTGACAGGGCCACTGAAGCTTTCTTT
.	TRBJ1-1	.	TRBV29-1	CSVLEGMNTEAFF	TGCAGCGTTTTGGAGGGGATGAACACTGAAGCTTTCTTT
.	TRBJ2-3	.	TRBV5-4	CASSWRWDTQYF	TGTGCCAGCAGTTGGAGGTGGGATACGCAGTATTTT
.	TRBJ2-1	.	TRBV19	CASSMRSEAEQFF	TGTGCCAGTAGTATGAGGAGTGAGGCTGAGCAGTTCTTC
.	TRBJ2-4	.	TRBV19	CASSISADPGNIQYF	TGTGCCAGTAGTATCTCTGCGGATCCGGGGAACATTCAGTACTTC
TRBD2	TRBJ2-3	.	TRBV5-6	CASSPLAGGTDTQYF	TGTGCCAGCAGCCCTTTAGCGGGAGGGACAGATACGCAGTATTTT
.	TRBJ1-2	.	TRBV12-3/TRBV12-4	CASSPSGSYGYTF	TGTGCCAGCAGCCCCTCGGGGTCCTATGGCTACACCTTC
.	TRBJ2-2	.	TRBV15	CATSREHLAGGGELFF	TGTGCCACCAGCAGAGAGCATTTGGCGGGCGGCGGGGAGCTGTTTTTT
.	TRBJ1-2	once	TRBV5-1	CASARGYEGYTF	TGCGCCAGCGCCAGAGGCTATGAAGGCTACACCTTC
TRBD2	TRBJ2-7	.	TRBV27	CASSSVSAGVHEQYF	TGTGCCAGCAGTTCGGTTTCAGCGGGAGTCCACGAGCAGTACTTC
TRBD1	TRBJ1-6	.	TRBV11-3	CASSLGLQGTDSPLHF	TGTGCCAGCAGCTTAGGCCTACAGGGGACGGATTCACCCCTCCACTTT
TRBD2	TRBJ2-7	.	TRBV18	CASSPVASGRDNEQYF	TGTGCCAGCTCACCAGTGGCTAGCGGGAGGGATAACGAGCAGTACTTC
TRBD2	TRBJ2-3	.	TRBV5-1	CASSPGLAGGTPSTDTQYF	TGCGCCAGCAGCCCGGGACTAGCGGGAGGCACCCCTAGCACAGATACGCAGTATTTT
.	TRBJ2-7	.	TRBV7-9	CASSFSPPYEQYF	TGTGCCAGCAGCTTTTCTCCCCCCTACGAGCAGTACTTC
.	TRBJ2-7	.	TRBV19	CASSIAGEGYEQYF	TGTGCCAGTAGTATCGCCGGGGAAGGGTACGAGCAGTACTTC
.	TRBJ2-3	.	TRBV2	CASSVKRPPNTQYF	TGTGCCAGCAGTGTGAAGAGGCCACCCAATACGCAGTATTTT
TRBD2	TRBJ2-2	.	TRBV13	CASSLVGLAGLNTGELFF	TGTGCCAGCAGCTTAGTTGGACTAGCGGGACTTAACACCGGGGAGCTGTTTTTT
.	TRBJ2-6	.	TRBV29-1	CSADSSGANVLTF	TGCAGCGCTGACAGCTCTGGGGCCAACGTCCTGACTTTC
.	TRBJ2-7	.	TRBV14	CASSQRIREQYF	TGTGCCAGCAGCCAACGGATCAGGGAGCAGTACTTC
TRBD2	TRBJ2-1	once	TRBV5-5	CASSLRGEGFNEQFF	TGTGCCAGCAGCTTGCGGGGGGAGGGTTTCAATGAGCAGTTCTTC
TRBD2	TRBJ2-3	.	TRBV7-2	CASRLRSSGRTDTQYF	TGTGCCAGCAGACTTAGGTCTAGCGGCCGCACAGATACGCAGTATTTT
TRBD1	TRBJ1-5	.	TRBV25-1	CASSDHRGSNQPQHF	TGTGCCAGCAGTGACCACAGGGGCAGCAATCAGCCCCAGCATTTT